A single sample gave rise to the 15 T cell receptor beta chains below, sequenced in a study of control samples from healthy donors and cancer patients. The table came from immunoSEQ multiplex PCR; TCRdb's copy has only in-frame clones and leaves some out. The table shows about 90,000 clones, with 90% occurring only once. The source material was blood. The receptors originated from a woman between 18 and 30 years old in good health.

CDR3: CASSSGLAGVGGSDTQYF. The CDR3 nucleotides read TGTGCCAGCAGCTCGGGACTAGCGGGGGTCGGAGGTTCAGATACGCAGTATTTT. V gene TRBV13 combines with J gene TRBJ2-3; TRBD2 agrees at 14 bases. V was pared by 4 bases and J by 4 bases, with 10 bases of the junction left unmatched. This CDR3 is built from 18 residues. Per germline, CDR1 PRHDT and CDR2 FYEKMQ (reference sequence).

The table lists this clone with many counts. The chain uses TRBV19 and TRBJ1-2; unclear D gene. Germline V lookup: CDR1 LNHDA, CDR2 SQIVND (reference sequence). V was pared by 5 bases and J by 1 base, with 5 bases between. The CDR3 has 12 residues. The CDR3 sequence is CASSHSNYGYTF. CDR3 nucleotides: TGTGCCAGTAGTCACAGTAACTATGGCTACACCTTC.

The chain recombines TRBV5-6 with TRBJ2-3; TRBD2 matches 7 bases. The CDR3 spans 17 residues. V was clipped by 3 bases and J by 0 bases; unmatched bases: 10. Germline V gene sequence: CDR1 SGHDT, CDR2 YYEEEE. CDR3 sequence: CASSWGEGPLSTDTQYF. CDR3 nucleotides: TGTGCCAGCAGCTGGGGGGAGGGACCACTAAGCACAGATACGCAGTATTTT.

This sequence joins TRBV5-4 and TRBJ2-1, with 8 bases identical to TRBD2. The CDR3 contains 15 residues. V lost 6 bases to trimming and J lost 9 bases; unmatched junction nucleotides: 14. Germline CDR1 and CDR2: SGHNT and YYREEE (reference sequence). The DNA for the CDR3 is TGTGCCAGCACCCTAGGGGGAAGCGGGGGTTCTGAGCAGTTCTTC. Its translation is CASTLGGSGGSEQFF.

The CDR3 here is CASSPEAGMNTEAFF. In DNA, the CDR3 is TGTGCCAGCAGCCCGGAAGCAGGGATGAACACTGAAGCTTTCTTT. The genes are TRBV5-4 and TRBJ1-1, with D maybe TRBD1 (5 bases). The CDR3 runs 15 residues. CDR1 and CDR2 from the germline V gene are SGHNT and YYREEE (reference sequence). Trimming removed 4 bases from V and 0 bases from J, with 13 bases in between.

The chain recombines TRBV6-6 with TRBJ1-1; D unresolved. There are 14 residues in the CDR3. The V gene lost 2 bases and the J gene lost 4 bases, with 11 bases spanning the gap. Germline loops: CDR1 MNHNY, CDR2 SVGAGI (reference sequence). CDR3 nucleotides: TGTGCCAGCAGTTACGAGGGCGGGATCACTGAAGCTTTCTTT. The encoded protein is CASSYEGGITEAFF.

The CDR3 bases are TGTGCCAGCAGTTTACGGGACAGCTATGGCTACACCTTC. This codes for CASSLRDSYGYTF. This sequence joins TRBV12-3 or TRBV12-4 and TRBJ1-2; TRBD1 agrees at 7 bases. The CDR3 covers 13 residues. The V and J ends lost 2 bases and 4 bases, in that order; junction bases with no gene match: 1.

CDR3 nucleotide sequence: TGCGCCAGCAGCTTGGTGGCGGGTTCCACAGATACGCAGTATTTT. Its protein product is CASSLVAGSTDTQYF. The V call is TRBV5-1, the J call TRBJ2-3; possibly TRBD2 for D (5 bases). Germline V gene lookup returns CDR1 SGHRS and CDR2 YFSETQ. CDR3 length: 15 residues. V shed 0 bases and J shed 2 bases, with 10 bases lying between them.

A note on this clone: The same CDR3 also results from other DNA sequences found in this sample. This chain connects TRBV5-6 to TRBJ2-6; weak D call: TRBD2 (6 bases). The germline V gene has CDR1 SGHDT and CDR2 YYEEEE. Trimming took off 1 base at V and 1 base at J, with 18 bases between the two ends. The CDR3 covers 19 residues. The CDR3 is CASSLIEGGDYSGANVLTF. The CDR3 bases are TGTGCCAGCAGCTTGATCGAAGGCGGGGATTATTCTGGGGCCAACGTCCTGACTTTC. Full variable domain (remainder filled in from reference TRBV5-6 and TRBJ2-6): DAGVTQSPTHLIKTRGQQVTLRCSPKSGHDTVSWYQQALGQGPQFIFQYYEEEERQRGNFPDRFSGHQFPNYSSELNVNALLLGDSALYLCASSLIEGGDYSGANVLTFGAGSRLTVL.

The J gene is TRBJ1-4, the V gene TRBV4-1; D not certain. Germline V gives CDR1 MGHRA, CDR2 YSYEKL. V was pared by 1 base and J by 8 bases, with 14 bases between. This CDR3 spans 15 amino acids. The CDR3 DNA reads TGCGCCAGCAGCCAAGTGAACCTCCGCCCGGAAAAACTGTTTTTT. As protein: CASSQVNLRPEKLFF.

V is TRBV5-1 and J is TRBJ1-1, with no clear D. This CDR3 spans 13 amino acids. Trimming shortened V by 4 bases and J by 5 bases, and 12 bases separated the two germline ends. The germline CDR1 and CDR2 sequences are SGHRS and YFSETQ. The CDR3 DNA reads TGCGCCAGCAGCCCAAGGACGGAAACTGAAGCTTTCTTT. Its translation is CASSPRTETEAFF.

The rearrangement uses TRBV7-8 and TRBJ2-7; tentative D call: TRBD2 (6 bases). V lost 7 bases and J 1 base, leaving 17 bases between the germline ends. This CDR3 has 15 amino acids. Germline V gene lookup returns CDR1 SGHVS and CDR2 FQNEAQ. CDR3 sequence: CASTSGTPRSYEQYF. In nucleotides, the CDR3 is TGTGCCAGCACCTCCGGGACTCCCCGTTCCTACGAGCAGTACTTC.

The V and J genes are TRBV6-5 and TRBJ2-7; possible D gene TRBD1, 6 bases. Looked up from germline, CDR1 is MNHEY and CDR2 is SVGAGI. Trimming removed 5 bases from V and 1 base from J, with 9 bases in between. This CDR3 is built from 13 residues. Written as DNA, the CDR3 is TGTGCCAGCAGTCACGGACAGTCCTACGAGCAGTACTTC. Its translation is CASSHGQSYEQYF.

This rearrangement joins TRBV9 to TRBJ1-6, with D perhaps TRBD1 (5 bases). The CDR3 has 15 amino acids. Deletions cut 3 bases from V and 7 bases from J, with 14 bases between. Germline CDR1 is SGDLS and CDR2 is YYNGEE. Written as DNA, the CDR3 is TGTGCCAGCAGCGGATGGGACGGATTAAATTCACCCCTCCACTTT. This sequence encodes CASSGWDGLNSPLHF.

This chain connects TRBV5-1 to TRBJ1-5, with D possibly being TRBD1 (5 bases). The CDR3 runs to 13 residues. Germline CDR1 is SGHRS and CDR2 is YFSETQ. V was trimmed by 4 bases and J by 10 bases, leaving 15 bases between them. The CDR3 reads CASSGAGPEPQHF. CDR3 in DNA: TGCGCCAGCAGCGGGGCGGGCCCTGAACCCCAGCATTTT.